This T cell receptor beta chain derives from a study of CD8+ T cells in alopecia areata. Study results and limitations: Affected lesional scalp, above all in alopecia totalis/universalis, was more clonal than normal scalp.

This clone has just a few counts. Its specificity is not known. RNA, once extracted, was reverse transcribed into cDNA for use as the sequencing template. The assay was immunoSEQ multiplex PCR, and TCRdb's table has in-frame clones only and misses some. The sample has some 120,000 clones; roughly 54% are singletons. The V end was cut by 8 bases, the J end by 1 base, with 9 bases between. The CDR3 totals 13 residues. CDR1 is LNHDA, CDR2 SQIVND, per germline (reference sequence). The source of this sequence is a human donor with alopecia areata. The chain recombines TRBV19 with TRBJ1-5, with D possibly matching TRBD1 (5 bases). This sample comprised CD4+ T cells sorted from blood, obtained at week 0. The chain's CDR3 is CASGRQSNQPQHF. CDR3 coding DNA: TGTGCCAGTGGTAGACAGAGCAATCAGCCCCAGCATTTT.